This T cell receptor beta chain was recovered during a study of cytomegalovirus exposure and HLA in healthy donors. Germline V gene data show CDR1 as MNHEY and CDR2 as SMNVEV (reference sequence). Trimming left V 3 bases short and J 7 bases short, with 10 bases between. The CDR3 spans 13 residues. As to this clone: Its antigen is unidentified.

Only in-frame clones appear in the TCRdb table, and some are missing; sequencing was by immunoSEQ multiplex PCR. The sample lists a few hundred thousand clones; almost 90% were seen once. Study-level results: Some TCR beta chains (about 180 of them) were listed as cytomegalovirus-associated. In vitro, a few CMV-associated chains proved specific for CMV antigens.

The gene calls are TRBV27 and TRBJ1-5, with D uncertain. The receptor was isolated from a young woman in good health and CMV-seronegative. The sequenced sample was PBMCs. The CDR3 is CASSLSPRQPQHF. As DNA, the CDR3 is TGTGCCAGCAGTTTGTCGCCTAGGCAGCCCCAGCATTTT.